This passage covers 4 T cell receptor beta chains from one sample sequenced in a study of blood T cell repertoires in COVID-19. Data came from immunoSEQ multiplex PCR; TCRdb stores just in-frame clones and leaves some out. The table lists 70,000 or so clones, about 90% of them singletons. The sequencing sample was made of peripheral blood. These receptors were taken from a man between 40 and 49 years old with COVID-19, enrolled during active disease.

The genes are TRBV5-4 and TRBJ1-1, with TRBD1 matching 8 bases. This CDR3 contains 13 residues. Losses at the gene ends were 10 bases for V and 11 bases for J; bases not matched to a gene: 16. Germline CDR1 is SGHNT and CDR2 is YYREEE (reference sequence). Here the CDR3 reads CAAARSLQGDAFF. The CDR3 coding sequence is TGTGCCGCGGCACGTTCCCTACAGGGGGACGCTTTCTTT.

This rearrangement joins TRBV11-2 to TRBJ2-5; D unclear. The CDR3 totals 14 residues. Germline CDR1 is SGHAT and CDR2 is FQNNGV. Deletions cut 5 bases from V and 4 bases from J, with 14 bases between. CDR3 nucleotides: TGTGCCAGCAGCACCCACGTACCGGGAGAGACCCAGTACTTC. This encodes CASSTHVPGETQYF. The full variable domain, rest sourced from reference TRBV11-2 and TRBJ2-5, is EAGVAQSPRYKIIEKRQSVAFWCNPISGHATLYWYQQILGQGPKLLIQFQNNGVVDDSQLPKDRFSAERLKGVDSTLKIQPAKLEDSAVYLCASSTHVPGETQYFGPGTRLLVL.

This chain links TRBV7-3 with TRBJ1-1; the match to TRBD1 covers 8 bases. Trimming at V came to 5 bases and at J to 10 bases, leaving 9 bases not matched to a gene. The CDR3 runs to 13 residues. Germline CDR1 is SGHTA and CDR2 is FQGTGA. The DNA of the CDR3 is TGTGCCAGCAGCCGGAATTCAGGGGGCAGAGCTTTCTTT. It translates to CASSRNSGGRAFF.

The chain has TRBV2 and TRBJ2-2; D is unresolved. The CDR3 totals 14 residues. Between the trimmed V and J ends, which lost 6 bases and 6 bases, there was a span of 14 bases. Germline assignment: CDR1 SNHLY and CDR2 FYNNEI. As DNA, the CDR3 is TGTGCCAGCAGAAGCTCCAGGTGGGCCGGGGAGCTGTTTTTT. It specifies CASRSSRWAGELFF.